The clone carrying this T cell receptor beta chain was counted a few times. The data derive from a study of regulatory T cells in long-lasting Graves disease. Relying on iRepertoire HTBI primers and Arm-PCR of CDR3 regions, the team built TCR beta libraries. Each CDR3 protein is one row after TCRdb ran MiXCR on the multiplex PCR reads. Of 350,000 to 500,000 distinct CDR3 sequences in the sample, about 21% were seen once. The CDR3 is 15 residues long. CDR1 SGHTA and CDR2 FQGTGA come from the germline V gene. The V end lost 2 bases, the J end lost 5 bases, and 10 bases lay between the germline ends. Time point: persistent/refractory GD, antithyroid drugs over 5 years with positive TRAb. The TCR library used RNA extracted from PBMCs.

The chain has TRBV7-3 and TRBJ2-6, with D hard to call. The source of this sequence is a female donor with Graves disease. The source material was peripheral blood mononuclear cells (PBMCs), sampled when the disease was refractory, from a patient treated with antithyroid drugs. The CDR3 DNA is TGTGCCAGCAGCTTAGGAACAGACCGGGCCAACGTCCTGACTTTC. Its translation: CASSLGTDRANVLTF.